This T cell receptor beta chain is from a study of STAT3 mutations in large granular lymphocyte leukemia (dated by TCRdb to the late 2010s). About the study as a whole: About half of the T-LGLL patients who underwent longitudinal sequencing carried canonical activating STAT3 mutations. Patients with T-cell large granular lymphocyte leukemia underwent serial deep sequencing of TCRbeta CDR3 and STAT3 to reconstruct clonal hierarchy and dynamics. As controls within the study, a couple of patients with natural killer LGL leukemia were also sequenced longitudinally. Eighteen representative T-LGLL cases were selected from an initial cohort of 200 to 250 LGL patients for longitudinal TCRbeta and STAT3 sequencing. On average, sequencing was done at 3 to 4.5 time points per patient, with the number of samplings ranging from 2 to 8. More than half of T-LGLL patients received one or more immunosuppressive therapy regimens, with hematologic response in about 40% of those treated.

TCRbeta libraries were sequenced on an Illumina MiSeq, and an average of about 40,773 productive templates per sample was obtained. TCRbeta CDR3 libraries were generated with the immunoSEQ assay using multiplex PCR amplification. In the authors' own workflow: Repertoire diversity was calculated as previously defined, and values close to 0 indicated extremely monoclonal samples. TCRdb retrieved this table from immuneACCESS and kept in-frame rearrangements only. Not all clones are present; in checked studies, unresolved V genes account for under half, and no reason is known for the remainder. The DNA was the basis for D and trimming; V, J and clone size are from that table. In this sample the table shows under 15,000 clones, over 85% of which occur a single time. The ten largest make up approximately 35% of the sample. The same DNA, extracted from blood mononuclear cells, served for both TCR sequencing and STAT3 sequencing.

What the research found in general, with its limitations: All T-LGLL patients had at least one immunodominant TCRbeta clonotype, and roughly half had multiple immunodominant subclonotypes. TCR clonotype switching after therapy was seen in about 35% of the 18 patients, with all newly emerging clones being STAT3 wild type. Persisting codominant clonotypes in some patients meant a small but highly pathogenic clone may have been missed. Linking therapy response to changes in TCR clonal burden was complicated by variable intervals between samplings and by differing treatment regimens. Because no samples were available when a clone first appeared, clonal expansion had to be inferred from samplings taken at other points. Dominant TCR clone burden was found to exceed STAT3 mutant burden in several patients, suggesting that STAT3 mutation arose secondarily within a pre-expanded clone.

Turning to this clone: Its antigen has not been determined. No base qualities exist here, and no much larger clone lies one base off it.

The CDR3, from cysteine to phenylalanine, totals 12 residues. Solely the CDR3 DNA is kept, with 36 bases framed from the first base. The germline V end is reduced by 4 bases and the J end by 8 bases; junction bases left unmatched: 5. As encoded in the germline V gene (reference sequence), CDR1 is SGHKS while CDR2 is YYEKEE. The sample was peripheral blood mononuclear cells. The receptor comes from a man aged 35-49 years with T-cell large granular lymphocyte leukemia. Some clones in this sample may be carry-over from other donors' samples. The age is the age at diagnosis. This sequence uses TRBV5-5 and TRBJ1-1; 7 of the junction bases match TRBD1. Here the CDR3 is given as CASSAGQAEAFF. The sequenced DNA is TGTGCCAGCAGCGCCGGACAGGCCGAAGCTTTCTTT.